These T cell receptor beta chains were read from a single sample in a study of T cells after yellow fever vaccination. TCRdb re-called the 5' RACE reads with MiXCR, one entry per CDR3 protein. The profile covers about 85,000 distinct CDR3 sequences, with about an eighth appearing a single time and 20% to 25% taken by the ten largest. This specimen consisted of CD8+ T cells not binding an NS4B(214-222) dextramer, sorted from PBMCs, obtained roughly 20 days after the first yellow fever vaccination. Receptor source: a man between 18 and 35 years old who received the YFV17D yellow fever vaccine. CDR3s include the opening cysteine and the closing phenylalanine or tryptophan. The D gene is left open where the match is weak. The size entry is marked missing in some rows and otherwise reads once, few, many or a size class.

TRBV6-1	TRBD2	TRBJ2-1	NA	TGTGCCAGCAGTCTAATAGCGGGGGATAACTACAATGAGCAGTTCTTC	CASSLIAGDNYNEQFF
TRBV7-8	NA	TRBJ1-1	few	TGTGCCAGCAGCTTAGAAGGAGGGAACACTGAAGCTTTCTTT	CASSLEGGNTEAFF
TRBV27	NA	TRBJ2-3	NA	TGTGCCAGCAGTTTAGGGTACAGGGGCACAGATACGCAGTATTTT	CASSLGYRGTDTQYF
TRBV6-5	NA	TRBJ1-2	NA	TGTGCCAGCAGTTACTCAGGACAGAACTATGGCTACACCTTC	CASSYSGQNYGYTF
TRBV4-2	NA	TRBJ2-3	NA	TGTGCCAGCAGCCAAGATAGAGGCACTAGCACAGATACGCAGTATTTT	CASSQDRGTSTDTQYF
TRBV6-1	NA	TRBJ1-5	many	TGTGCCACCTCGTTGAATGGGAGAAATCAGCCCCAGCATTTT	CATSLNGRNQPQHF
TRBV6-5	NA	TRBJ1-2	few	TGTGCCAGCAGTTACTCGACGCCCGGGAGGCTATATGGCTACACCTTC	CASSYSTPGRLYGYTF
TRBV12-3/TRBV12-4	NA	TRBJ1-6	NA	TGTGCCAGCAGTTTACCGACAGTTTATAATTCACCCCTCCACTTT	CASSLPTVYNSPLHF
TRBV4-1	NA	TRBJ2-7	few	TGCGCCAGCAGCCAAGTAGGTGGGGATAGCGAGCAGTACTTC	CASSQVGGDSEQYF
TRBV7-9	NA	TRBJ2-4	NA	TGTGCCAGCAGCTTAACGTGGACCGAGGGTCGGCACATTCAGTACTTC	CASSLTWTEGRHIQYF
TRBV27	NA	TRBJ2-3	NA	TGTGCCAGTCGTTACCAGAACAGGGGCACAGATACGCAGTATTTT	CASRYQNRGTDTQYF
TRBV12-3/TRBV12-4	NA	TRBJ2-2	NA	TGTGCCAGCAGCTACATCGGACCTACCGGGGAGCTGTTTTTT	CASSYIGPTGELFF
TRBV4-2	TRBD2	TRBJ2-1	NA	TGTGCCAGCAGCCAAGAATTGGACGGGGGGGGATCCTACAATGAGCAGTTCTTC	CASSQELDGGGSYNEQFF
TRBV19	TRBD1	TRBJ2-1	few	TGTGCCAGTAGTATTCCGGGACAGGGAAATCGGTATGAGCAGTTCTTC	CASSIPGQGNRYEQFF
TRBV7-2	NA	TRBJ2-5	NA	TGTGCCAGCAGCTTATTAGGCAGGGGACTAGAGACCCAGTACTTC	CASSLLGRGLETQYF
TRBV4-3	TRBD1	TRBJ2-7	few	TGCGCCAGCAGCCCGTGGACAGGGGGCGAGCAGTACTTC	CASSPWTGGEQYF
TRBV5-1	NA	TRBJ2-7	many	TGCGCCAGCAGCCCCAAAGGGACTTCGACACTGTACGAGCAGTACTTC	CASSPKGTSTLYEQYF
TRBV12-3/TRBV12-4	NA	TRBJ1-5	NA	TGTGCCAGCAGTTTAAATCGGAGTCCGGATCAGCCCCAGCATTTT	CASSLNRSPDQPQHF
TRBV7-9	NA	TRBJ2-1	NA	TGTGCCAGCAGCCACGAATGGAATGAGCAGTTCTTC	CASSHEWNEQFF
TRBV4-2	NA	TRBJ2-5	few	TGTGCCAGCAGCCCCCAGTCGAGAGAAGAGACCCAGTACTTC	CASSPQSREETQYF
TRBV7-9	NA	TRBJ1-1	few	TGTGCCAGCAGCTTACAGGACACTGAAGCTTTCTTT	CASSLQDTEAFF
TRBV12-5	NA	TRBJ2-3	few	TGTGCTAGTGGTTTGGTAGGGGTCGCCACAGATACGCAGTATTTT	CASGLVGVATDTQYF
TRBV6-5	NA	TRBJ1-5	few	TGTGCCAGCAGTTACTCGACGGCAGCTCAGCCCCAGCATTTT	CASSYSTAAQPQHF
TRBV12-3/TRBV12-4	TRBD1	TRBJ2-5	NA	TGTGCCAGCAGTCCCCTAGGGACAGGAGGGGAGACCCAGTACTTC	CASSPLGTGGETQYF
TRBV5-1	TRBD1	TRBJ2-1	few	TGCGCCAGCAGCCCCCAAGGGACAGGGGGCGTTAGTGGCAATGAGCAGTTCTTC	CASSPQGTGGVSGNEQFF
TRBV12-3/TRBV12-4	TRBD2	TRBJ2-3	few	TGTGCCAGCAGTTCTCGAGCGGGGGGGCCCGCAGATACGCAGTATTTT	CASSSRAGGPADTQYF
TRBV6-1	TRBD1	TRBJ2-3	NA	TGTGCCAGCTCCCGACAGGGGATTAGAGATACGCAGTATTTT	CASSRQGIRDTQYF
TRBV5-4	NA	TRBJ2-3	NA	TGTGCCAGCAGGGAGGGCACAGATACGCAGTATTTT	CASREGTDTQYF
TRBV12-3/TRBV12-4	NA	TRBJ1-5	NA	TGTGCCAGCAGTTTATTATTAGGGAATCAGCCCCAGCATTTT	CASSLLLGNQPQHF
TRBV19	TRBD2	TRBJ2-3	few	TGTGCCAGTAGTACTCCCGCCCTCTCCGACATACTAGCGGGGAGCACAGATACGCAGTATTTT	CASSTPALSDILAGSTDTQYF
TRBV29-1	TRBD2	TRBJ2-5	NA	TGCAGCGCATCGGGACTAGCGGGGGGGCCGGGGGAGACCCAGTACTTC	CSASGLAGGPGETQYF
TRBV29-1	NA	TRBJ1-2	few	TGCAGCGTGGTCCGGGGGGTCGACTATGGCTACACCTTC	CSVVRGVDYGYTF
TRBV4-2	NA	TRBJ2-1	NA	TGTGCCAGCAGCCAAGAGTGGGGGTTTCAGAGTCATGAGCAGTTCTTC	CASSQEWGFQSHEQFF
TRBV29-1	TRBD2	TRBJ2-5	NA	TGCAGCGTCCAAGGCGTGGGTTGGGAGGGGCACCACAGGACTCAAGAGACCCAGTACTTC	CSVQGVGWEGHHRTQETQYF
TRBV7-6	TRBD2	TRBJ2-3	few	TGTGCCAGCACCCCAGGGACTAGCGGGGGGATCCGTAGTACGCAGTATTTT	CASTPGTSGGIRSTQYF
TRBV29-1	NA	TRBJ2-1	many	TGCAGCGTAGACAGGGTCCCGGGACTGTACTCCTACAATGAGCAGTTCTTC	CSVDRVPGLYSYNEQFF
TRBV6-5	TRBD1	TRBJ1-2	NA	TGTGCCAGCAGTTACCGGGACAGGGGAGAAAATGGCTACACCTTC	CASSYRDRGENGYTF
TRBV9	TRBD1	TRBJ1-2	NA	TGTGCCAGCAGCCCGCGACAGGGGGCCTATGGCTACACCTTC	CASSPRQGAYGYTF
TRBV28	TRBD1	TRBJ1-5	NA	TGTGCCAGTATACAGGGGAATAGCAATCAGCCCCAGCATTTT	CASIQGNSNQPQHF
TRBV12-3/TRBV12-4	NA	TRBJ2-3	NA	TGTGCCAGCAGTCACCCGGGACTCGCGCAGTATTTT	CASSHPGLAQYF
TRBV7-3	TRBD2	TRBJ2-1	few	TGTGCCAGCAGCTTAAGGGCGGGGGGGCCCTTGTTTGACAATGAGCAGTTCTTC	CASSLRAGGPLFDNEQFF
TRBV7-9	NA	TRBJ1-1	NA	TGTGCCAGCAGCTTAGGTTCACAAGCTTTCTTT	CASSLGSQAFF
TRBV15	NA	TRBJ2-1	NA	TGTGCCACCAGCAGGGGGATTTCGGGGCCATACAATGAGCATTTCTTC	CATSRGISGPYNEHFF
TRBV6-2/TRBV6-3	TRBD2	TRBJ2-4	few	TGTGCCAGCAGTTACCCGCACGCCGGGACTAGCGGGACCCTAGCCAAAAACATTCAGTACTTC	CASSYPHAGTSGTLAKNIQYF
TRBV6-6	NA	TRBJ1-1	few	TGTGCCAGCAGTCGTACAGGAGATGAAGCTTTCTTT	CASSRTGDEAFF
TRBV9	NA	TRBJ2-1	NA	TGTGCCAGCAGCGTACAAGCTAGACTCGGTAATGAGCAGTTCTTC	CASSVQARLGNEQFF
TRBV5-1	NA	TRBJ2-2	NA	TGCGCCAGCAGTTGGGGGACGAACACCGGGGAGCTGTTTTTT	CASSWGTNTGELFF
TRBV27	TRBD2	TRBJ2-1	NA	TGTGCCAGCAGTTCCGGGACTAGCGGGGACTACAATGAGCAGTTCTTC	CASSSGTSGDYNEQFF
TRBV29-1	TRBD1	TRBJ1-3	NA	TGCAGCGGAGAAACAGGGGAAGGTGGAAACACCATATATTTT	CSGETGEGGNTIYF
TRBV4-1	TRBD1	TRBJ1-2	few	TGCGCCAGCAGCCAAGCACAGGGGGCCCCGGAGGGCTACACCTTC	CASSQAQGAPEGYTF